This TCR beta chain was sequenced during a study of T cell responses to AZD1222 COVID-19 vaccine. Sequencing was performed with immunoSEQ multiplex PCR; in TCRdb, only in-frame clones are kept and a portion is missing. Among about 90,000 clones listed, 90% to 95% were seen once. This CDR3 is 16 amino acids long. CDR1 SGDLS and CDR2 YYNGEE come from the germline V gene. V was clipped by 3 bases and J by 0 bases, with 15 bases between them. This material consisted of peripheral blood, taken on day 0 of MenACWY control vaccination. The clonotype was recovered from an adult in good health. V and J are TRBV9 and TRBJ1-1; D unclear. The CDR3 DNA reads as TGTGCCAGCAGCGCCGGGCCAGCTTTGATGAACACTGAAGCTTTCTTT. As protein: CASSAGPALMNTEAFF.